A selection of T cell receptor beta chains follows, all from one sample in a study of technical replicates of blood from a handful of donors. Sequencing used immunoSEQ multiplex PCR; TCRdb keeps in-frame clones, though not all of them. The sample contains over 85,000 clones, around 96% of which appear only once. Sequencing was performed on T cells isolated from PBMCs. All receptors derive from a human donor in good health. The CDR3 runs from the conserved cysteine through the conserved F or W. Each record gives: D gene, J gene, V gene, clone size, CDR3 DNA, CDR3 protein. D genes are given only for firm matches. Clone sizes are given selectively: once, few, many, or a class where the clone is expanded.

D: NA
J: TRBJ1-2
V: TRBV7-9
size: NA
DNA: TGTGCCAGCAGCTTTGGCGGATCGAACTATGGCTACACCTTC
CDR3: CASSFGGSNYGYTF

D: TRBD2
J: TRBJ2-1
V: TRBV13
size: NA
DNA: TGTGCCAGCAGCTTGGGGGGTAGCGGGAGGTACAATGAGCAGTTCTTC
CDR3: CASSLGGSGRYNEQFF

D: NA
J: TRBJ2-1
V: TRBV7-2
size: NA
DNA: TGTGCCAGCAGCTCCGACAGGCCTCGGCACAATGAGCAGTTCTTC
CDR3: CASSSDRPRHNEQFF

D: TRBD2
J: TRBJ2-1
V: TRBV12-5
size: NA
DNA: TGTGCTAGTGGTTTGGTACCTAGCGGGAGTTGGTTGTTAAATGAGCAGTTCTTC
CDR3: CASGLVPSGSWLLNEQFF

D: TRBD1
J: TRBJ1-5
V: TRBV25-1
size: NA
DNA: TGTGCCAGCAGTCCGGGACAGGGGATCTTCAATCAGCCCCAGCATTTT
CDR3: CASSPGQGIFNQPQHF

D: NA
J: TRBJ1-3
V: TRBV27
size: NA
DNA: TGTGCCAGCAGTTTAAGGGGTGTCTCTGGAAACACCATATATTTT
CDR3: CASSLRGVSGNTIYF

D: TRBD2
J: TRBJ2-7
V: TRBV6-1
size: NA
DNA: TGTGCCAGCATAGCGGGAGGAGGATCCTACGAGCAGTACTTC
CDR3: CASIAGGGSYEQYF

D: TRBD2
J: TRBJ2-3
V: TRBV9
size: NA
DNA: TGTGCCAGCAGGGGAGCGGGAGCTAGCACAGATACGCAGTATTTT
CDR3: CASRGAGASTDTQYF

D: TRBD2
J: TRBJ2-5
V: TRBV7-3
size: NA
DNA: TGTGCCAGCAGCTCACGGGGACTAGCGGGAGAAGAGACCCAGTACTTC
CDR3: CASSSRGLAGEETQYF

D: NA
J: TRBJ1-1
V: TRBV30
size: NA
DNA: TGTGCCTGGAGTCCCACGCGGGACACTGAAGCTTTCTTT
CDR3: CAWSPTRDTEAFF

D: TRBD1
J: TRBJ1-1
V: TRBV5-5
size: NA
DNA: TGTGCCAGCAGCCCTGGGGGACAGGGCCCTGAAGCTTTCTTT
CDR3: CASSPGGQGPEAFF

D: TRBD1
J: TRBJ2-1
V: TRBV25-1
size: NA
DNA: TGTGCCAGCGATGGGACAGGTCCTTACAATGAGCAGTTCTTC
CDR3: CASDGTGPYNEQFF

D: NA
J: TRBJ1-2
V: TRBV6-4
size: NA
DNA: TGTGCCAGCAGTGACAACCGGGGGTATGGCTACACCTTC
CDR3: CASSDNRGYGYTF

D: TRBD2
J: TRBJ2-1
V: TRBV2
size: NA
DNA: TGTGCCAGCAGTTGGACTAGCGGGAGCTCCTACAATGAGCAGTTCTTC
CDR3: CASSWTSGSSYNEQFF

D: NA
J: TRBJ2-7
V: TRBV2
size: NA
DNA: TGTGCCAGCAGTGTGTGGCAGGGGTCCTCCTACGAGCAGTACTTC
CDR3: CASSVWQGSSYEQYF

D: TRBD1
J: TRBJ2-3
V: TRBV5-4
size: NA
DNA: TGTGCCAGCAGCTGGACAGGGATTAGCACAGATACGCAGTATTTT
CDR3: CASSWTGISTDTQYF

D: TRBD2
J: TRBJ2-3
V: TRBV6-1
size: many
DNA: TGTGCCAGCAGTGAACTAGCGGGAGGGCCAGATACGCAGTATTTT
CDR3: CASSELAGGPDTQYF

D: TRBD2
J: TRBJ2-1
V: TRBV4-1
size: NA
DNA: TGCGCCAGCAGCCAAGATGCTAGCGGATCCTACAATGAGCAGTTCTTC
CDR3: CASSQDASGSYNEQFF

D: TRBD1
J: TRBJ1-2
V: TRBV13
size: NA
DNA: TGTGCCAGCAGCCCCGACAGGGCTAATAACTATGGCTACACCTTC
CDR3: CASSPDRANNYGYTF

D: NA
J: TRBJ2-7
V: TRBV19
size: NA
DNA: TGTGCCAGTAGTATAGGATTTGTCCGGGACAAGTACTTC
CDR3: CASSIGFVRDKYF

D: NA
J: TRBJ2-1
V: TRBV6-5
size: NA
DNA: TGTGCCAGCAGTTACGTGGGCCCTCGGTTTAGGAATGAGCAGTTCTTC
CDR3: CASSYVGPRFRNEQFF

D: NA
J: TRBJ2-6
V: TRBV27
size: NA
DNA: TGTGCCAGCACCTTTAGGGCCAGGGGCGGCTCTGGGGCCAACGTCCTGACTTTC
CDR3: CASTFRARGGSGANVLTF

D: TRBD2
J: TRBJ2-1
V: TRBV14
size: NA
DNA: TGTGCCACCATCCGGGACTACTCCTACAATGAGCAGTTCTTC
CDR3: CATIRDYSYNEQFF

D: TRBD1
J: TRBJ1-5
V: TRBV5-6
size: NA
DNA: TGTGCCAGCAGCTTAAGGGGGACAGGTTTCGGTCAGCCCCAGCATTTT
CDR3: CASSLRGTGFGQPQHF

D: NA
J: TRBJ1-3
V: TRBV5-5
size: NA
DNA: TGTGCCAGCAGCTTCGGCGGGGGATCTATGGGAAACACCATATATTTT
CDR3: CASSFGGGSMGNTIYF